A selection of T cell receptor beta chains follows, all from one sample in a study of PD-L1 blockade in urothelial cancer. This table comes from immunoSEQ multiplex PCR, and its TCRdb copy is limited to in-frame clones, with some not included. The table records tens of thousands of clones, around nine tenths of them present only once. Sequences were derived from PBMCs, sampled around atezolizumab (anti-PD-L1) treatment. Receptor source: a woman aged 60-75 years with urothelial cancer. The CDR3 runs from the conserved cysteine through the conserved F or W. Fields, in order: CDR3 protein, CDR3 DNA, D gene, clone size, V gene, J gene. A D gene is named only where the DNA matches it firmly. Clone size is not always given. Where it is, it says once, few, many or a class for expanded clones.

CDR3: CSARDREKLFF; DNA: TGCAGTGCTAGAGACCGTGAAAAACTGTTTTTT; D: NA; size: once; V: TRBV20-1; J: TRBJ1-4
CDR3: CASSVFGQAEKLFF; DNA: TGTGCCAGCAGTGTTTTCGGACAGGCGGAAAAACTGTTTTTT; D: TRBD1; size: NA; V: TRBV28; J: TRBJ1-4
CDR3: CAYGAAERGNSYEQYF; DNA: TGTGCCTACGGAGCAGCCGAGCGGGGAAACTCCTACGAGCAGTACTTC; D: TRBD2; size: NA; V: TRBV6-4; J: TRBJ2-7
CDR3: CAISDRGIRPNTGELFF; DNA: TGTGCCATCAGTGACAGAGGAATAAGGCCAAACACCGGGGAGCTGTTTTTT; D: NA; size: once; V: TRBV10-3; J: TRBJ2-2
CDR3: CASSLKGTIYNEQFF; DNA: TGTGCCAGCAGTTTAAAGGGGACAATTTACAATGAGCAGTTCTTC; D: NA; size: NA; V: TRBV27; J: TRBJ2-1
CDR3: CATEEGGGVDTQYF; DNA: TGTGCCACCGAAGAGGGGGGGGGTGTCGATACGCAGTATTTT; D: NA; size: NA; V: TRBV27; J: TRBJ2-3
CDR3: CSVEARGTVPFF; DNA: TGCAGCGTTGAAGCTAGAGGGACAGTCCCTTTCTTT; D: TRBD1; size: once; V: TRBV29-1; J: TRBJ1-1
CDR3: CASSLSPSSYNEQFF; DNA: TGTGCCAGCAGTTTAAGCCCTAGCTCCTACAATGAGCAGTTCTTC; D: NA; size: NA; V: TRBV27; J: TRBJ2-1
CDR3: CASSLWAGRTEAFF; DNA: TGTGCCAGCAGTTTATGGGCAGGGAGGACTGAAGCTTTCTTT; D: NA; size: once; V: TRBV28; J: TRBJ1-1
CDR3: CASSQERTGSSYNEQFF; DNA: TGCGCCAGCAGCCAAGAACGGACGGGGAGCTCCTACAATGAGCAGTTCTTC; D: NA; size: NA; V: TRBV4-1; J: TRBJ2-1
CDR3: CASSRQGRGHTEAFF; DNA: TGTGCCAGCAGCCGACAAGGGAGGGGACACACTGAAGCTTTCTTT; D: NA; size: NA; V: TRBV9; J: TRBJ1-1
CDR3: CSVDSGGEADTQYF; DNA: TGCAGCGTTGATTCTGGCGGGGAGGCAGATACGCAGTATTTT; D: NA; size: once; V: TRBV29-1; J: TRBJ2-3
CDR3: CASSYFSGTGYGYTF; DNA: TGTGCCAGCAGTTACTTTTCCGGGACAGGCTATGGCTACACCTTC; D: TRBD1; size: NA; V: TRBV6-5; J: TRBJ1-2
CDR3: CASSFDRDEKLFF; DNA: TGTGCCAGCAGTTTCGACAGGGATGAAAAACTGTTTTTT; D: TRBD1; size: NA; V: TRBV27; J: TRBJ1-4
CDR3: CASSTKGSGEGHYNEQFF; DNA: TGTGCCAGCAGCACTAAGGGGAGCGGGGAAGGTCATTACAATGAGCAGTTCTTC; D: TRBD2; size: NA; V: TRBV7-2; J: TRBJ2-1
CDR3: CASSLGPRQGSNGYTF; DNA: TGTGCCAGCAGCTTAGGACCCCGACAGGGGAGTAATGGCTACACCTTC; D: TRBD1; size: NA; V: TRBV7-3; J: TRBJ1-2
CDR3: CASSSPGRGGNTGELFF; DNA: TGTGCCAGCAGCTCACCGGGCCGGGGGGGGAACACCGGGGAGCTGTTTTTT; D: TRBD2; size: NA; V: TRBV7-8; J: TRBJ2-2
CDR3: CATSRGGVATNEKLFF; DNA: TGTGCCACCAGCAGAGGGGGGGTTGCAACTAATGAAAAACTGTTTTTT; D: NA; size: NA; V: TRBV15; J: TRBJ1-4
CDR3: CASSVGGAGANVLTF; DNA: TGTGCCAGCAGCGTGGGGGGGGCTGGGGCCAACGTCCTGACTTTC; D: TRBD2; size: NA; V: TRBV9; J: TRBJ2-6
CDR3: CASSFAGIQETQYF; DNA: TGTGCCAGCAGCTTTGCAGGGATCCAAGAGACCCAGTACTTC; D: NA; size: NA; V: TRBV11-2; J: TRBJ2-5
CDR3: CASNSPGDSYEQYF; DNA: TGTGCCAGCAACTCCCCCGGGGACTCCTACGAGCAGTACTTC; D: NA; size: NA; V: TRBV6-1; J: TRBJ2-7
CDR3: CASSPTSSGANVLTF; DNA: TGTGCCAGCTCACCAACCAGCTCTGGGGCCAACGTCCTGACTTTC; D: NA; size: few; V: TRBV18; J: TRBJ2-6
CDR3: CASVRDGGNQPQHF; DNA: TGTGCCAGCGTCCGGGATGGAGGCAATCAGCCCCAGCATTTT; D: NA; size: NA; V: TRBV6-6; J: TRBJ1-5
CDR3: CASSWDSSYEQYF; DNA: TGTGCCAGCAGCTGGGACAGCTCCTACGAGCAGTACTTC; D: TRBD1; size: NA; V: TRBV7-9; J: TRBJ2-7
CDR3: CASRGGAGANVLTF; DNA: TGTGCCAGCAGGGGAGGCGCTGGGGCCAACGTCCTGACTTTC; D: NA; size: NA; V: TRBV28; J: TRBJ2-6
CDR3: CASSLLSAQSSYEQYF; DNA: TGTGCCAGCAGCCTCCTTTCCGCGCAAAGCTCCTACGAGCAGTACTTC; D: NA; size: NA; V: TRBV7-9; J: TRBJ2-7
CDR3: CASSAGTGAEGYTF; DNA: TGTGCCAGCAGCGCCGGGACAGGGGCGGAAGGCTACACCTTC; D: TRBD1; size: NA; V: TRBV7-2; J: TRBJ1-2
CDR3: CASRSGVQDRGADTQYF; DNA: TGTGCCAGCAGGTCCGGGGTCCAGGACAGGGGCGCAGATACGCAGTATTTT; D: TRBD1; size: once; V: TRBV5-1; J: TRBJ2-3
CDR3: CASSIDNYQPQHF; DNA: TGTGCCAGTAGTATCGACAACTATCAGCCCCAGCATTTT; D: NA; size: NA; V: TRBV19; J: TRBJ1-5
CDR3: CASSYSTETGTYEQYF; DNA: TGTGCCAGCAGTTACTCGACAGAGACAGGCACCTACGAGCAGTACTTC; D: NA; size: NA; V: TRBV6-5; J: TRBJ2-7
CDR3: CASSFGQGAGSETQYF; DNA: TGTGCCAGCAGCTTTGGGCAGGGGGCGGGTTCGGAGACCCAGTACTTC; D: TRBD1; size: NA; V: TRBV7-8; J: TRBJ2-5
CDR3: CASSPPSTQVGNTIYF; DNA: TGTGCCAGCTCACCACCTAGCACACAGGTTGGAAACACCATATATTTT; D: NA; size: NA; V: TRBV18; J: TRBJ1-3
CDR3: CASSSQGDYGYTF; DNA: TGTGCCAGTAGTAGTCAGGGTGACTATGGCTACACCTTC; D: NA; size: once; V: TRBV19; J: TRBJ1-2
CDR3: CASSFLGTSGIGTGELFF; DNA: TGCGCCAGCAGCTTTCTGGGGACTAGCGGGATTGGCACCGGGGAGCTGTTTTTT; D: TRBD2; size: NA; V: TRBV5-1; J: TRBJ2-2
CDR3: CASSLVGDHYEQYF; DNA: TGTGCCAGCAGCTTAGTCGGGGATCATTACGAGCAGTACTTC; D: NA; size: once; V: TRBV7-2; J: TRBJ2-7
CDR3: CASSRTSGSSYNEQFF; DNA: TGTGCCAGCAGTCGGACTAGCGGGAGTAGTTACAATGAGCAGTTCTTC; D: TRBD2; size: few; V: TRBV28; J: TRBJ2-1
CDR3: CASSYPGGEQYF; DNA: TGTGCCAGCAGCTACCCAGGCGGGGAGCAGTACTTC; D: NA; size: NA; V: TRBV7-9; J: TRBJ2-7
CDR3: CAISQGQGSEETQYF; DNA: TGTGCCATCAGCCAGGGACAGGGGAGCGAAGAGACCCAGTACTTC; D: TRBD1; size: NA; V: TRBV10-3; J: TRBJ2-5
CDR3: CASSLVASSVADTQYF; DNA: TGTGCCAGCAGTTTAGTCGCTAGCTCGGTGGCAGATACGCAGTATTTT; D: NA; size: once; V: TRBV27; J: TRBJ2-3
CDR3: CASSQVTSGGGADTQYF; DNA: TGTGCCAGCAGCCAAGTGACTAGCGGAGGAGGGGCAGATACGCAGTATTTT; D: TRBD2; size: once; V: TRBV4-2; J: TRBJ2-3
CDR3: CASSPLGGRGTYEQYF; DNA: TGTGCCAGCAGCCCTCTAGGGGGGAGGGGAACCTACGAGCAGTACTTC; D: NA; size: NA; V: TRBV9; J: TRBJ2-7